This TCR beta chain was recovered during a study of shared clonotypes between healthy human individuals. General study results and limits: It was the non-shared clonotypes that had lower generation probabilities than clonotypes shared by all four donors. Sampling used blood alone; tissue repertoires probably differ.

Each sorted subset replicate got 200 ng genomic DNA, roughly 27,000 genomes. Profiled with immunoSEQ multiplex PCR; TCRdb holds only in-frame clones, not every one. The profile covers about 79,000 clones, with 60% to 65% appearing a single time and around 50% taken by the ten largest. With regard to this clone: Its specificity is not known.

All the donors were Caucasian adults who lived in Nashville, Tennessee. The CDR3 loop spans 16 amino acids. Germline loops: CDR1 MDHEN, CDR2 SYDVKM. Trimming shortened V by 5 bases and J by 5 bases, and 21 bases separated the two germline ends. The TCR sequence derives from a young man in good health. The genes are TRBV28 and TRBJ2-5, with a tentative D call TRBD2 (7 bases). The sample was memory CD8+ T cells sorted from blood. Documented subset: CD45RO+ cells pooled with CCR7-negative TemRA cells. CDR3 amino acids: CASSGRYRGARETQYF. As DNA, the CDR3 is TGTGCCAGCAGTGGCCGGTACCGGGGGGCCAGGGAGACCCAGTACTTC.